Following are 15 T cell receptor beta chains from one sample sequenced in a study of cytomegalovirus exposure and HLA in healthy donors. 13 Jbeta primers and 60 Vbeta primers were used for the PCR. Assay used: immunoSEQ multiplex PCR; TCRdb lists only in-frame clones, some missing. Found here are some 150,000 clones, about 80% of them singletons; the top ten hold roughly 1.9%. Sequencing was carried out using PBMCs. These receptors all come from a woman between 40 and 55 years old in good health and CMV-seronegative.

The chain links TRBV9 to TRBJ2-3; weak D call: TRBD1 (6 bases). The V gene lost 1 base and the J gene lost 0 bases, with 9 bases spanning the gap. The CDR3 covers 15 residues. The germline gives CDR1 SGDLS, CDR2 YYNGEE. The CDR3 is CASSVYRASTDTQYF. The CDR3 nucleotides read TGTGCCAGCAGCGTATACAGGGCTAGCACAGATACGCAGTATTTT.

J is TRBJ2-3 and V is TRBV27; D may be TRBD2 (6 bases). From germline, CDR1 is MNHEY and CDR2 SMNVEV (reference sequence). This CDR3 spans 16 amino acids. The V gene lost 6 bases and the J gene lost 2 bases, with 18 bases spanning the gap. CDR3 sequence: CASSRKGSGLTDTQYF. The CDR3 coding sequence is TGTGCCAGCAGCCGGAAAGGTAGCGGACTCACAGATACGCAGTATTTT.

J is TRBJ2-1 and V is TRBV7-6; possible D gene TRBD2, 6 bases. V was shortened by 5 bases and J by 4 bases, with 15 bases between the two germline ends. Germline CDR1 SGHVS, CDR2 FNYEAQ. The CDR3 is made up of 15 amino acids. CDR3 nucleotide sequence: TGTGCCAGCAGCATCGCTGGCGGGGTTTACAATGAGCAGTTCTTC. This gives the protein CASSIAGGVYNEQFF.

This chain connects TRBV7-2 to TRBJ1-2; TRBD1 matches 7 bases. CDR1 is SGHTA, CDR2 FQGNSA, per germline. The trim removed 3 bases at V and 4 bases at J, leaving 8 bases unmatched. The CDR3 contains 15 residues. In DNA form, the CDR3 reads TGTGCCAGCAGCTTTCTGGCCGGGACAGTCTATGGCTACACCTTC. Its protein is CASSFLAGTVYGYTF.

The chain employs TRBV28 and TRBJ1-6; D not certain. V was pared by 5 bases and J by 7 bases, with 12 bases between. The CDR3 spans 14 residues. CDR1 and CDR2 (germline): MDHEN, SYDVKM. CDR3: CASSGRLVNSPLHF. Here the CDR3 DNA reads TGTGCCAGCAGTGGGAGGCTGGTAAATTCACCCCTCCACTTT.

V and J are TRBV7-2 and TRBJ2-4; weak D call: TRBD2 (5 bases). Per the germline V gene, CDR1 is SGHTA and CDR2 is FQGNSA. The CDR3 is made up of 14 amino acids. V gave up 6 bases and J gave up 6 bases, with 15 bases separating them. CDR3 region: CASRPGVVGNIQYF. CDR3 in DNA: TGTGCCAGCAGGCCCGGGGTGGTGGGAAACATTCAGTACTTC.

V gene TRBV6-5 combines with J gene TRBJ1-4, with TRBD1 as a possible D gene (6 bases). The CDR3 is 16 amino acids. Germline loops: CDR1 MNHEY, CDR2 SVGAGI. V gave up 4 bases and J gave up 8 bases, with 20 bases separating them. CDR3 protein: CASSFTPTGLYEKLFF. CDR3 nucleotide sequence: TGTGCCAGCAGTTTTACTCCGACAGGTCTTTACGAAAAACTGTTTTTT.

This chain uses TRBV7-9 with TRBJ1-2; 7 bases are a match to TRBD1. V dropped 3 bases and J dropped 8; count of bases not matched to a gene: 3. The CDR3 extends over 12 amino acids. Germline CDR1 SEHNR, CDR2 FQNEAQ (reference sequence). CDR3 bases: TGTGCCAGCAGCTTGACAGGGTTCGGCTACACCTTC. Amino acids: CASSLTGFGYTF.

The chain couples TRBV5-8 to TRBJ2-7; D not certain. In germline, CDR1 is SGHTS, CDR2 YDEGEE. The CDR3 loop spans 11 amino acids. V was shortened by 4 bases and J by 4 bases, with 6 bases between the two germline ends. CDR3 region: CASSPKYEQYF. The CDR3, as DNA: TGTGCCAGCAGCCCTAAATACGAGCAGTACTTC.

J is TRBJ2-7 and V is TRBV4-2; TRBD1 is a possible D gene (5 bases). This CDR3 comprises 15 residues. CDR1 is LGHNA and CDR2 is YNFKEQ in the germline V gene. The V and J ends lost 3 bases and 12 bases respectively, with 24 bases between them. The CDR3 protein is CASSHNDDRRRRAYF. CDR3 in DNA: TGTGCCAGCAGCCACAACGATGACAGACGCCGGAGAGCGTACTTC.

The gene calls are TRBV29-1 and TRBJ2-5; D unresolved. Germline V gene sequence: CDR1 SQVTM, CDR2 ANQGSEA. V gave up 2 bases and J gave up 3 bases, with 7 bases separating them. The CDR3 is made up of 12 amino acids. The chain's CDR3 is CSVESPEETQYF. In nucleotides, the CDR3 is TGCAGCGTTGAAAGCCCTGAAGAGACCCAGTACTTC.

V is TRBV28 and J is TRBJ2-3, with D uncertain. Germline values: CDR1 MDHEN, CDR2 SYDVKM. Trimming cost V 3 bases and J 0 bases, with 7 bases left between them. The CDR3 is 14 residues long. The CDR3 DNA reads TGTGCCAGCAGTTTTGGTACTAGCACAGATACGCAGTATTTT. This sequence encodes CASSFGTSTDTQYF.

The V and J genes are TRBV18 and TRBJ2-6; 10 nucleotides align to TRBD1. The germline CDR1 and CDR2 sequences are KGHSH and LQKENI. The CDR3 sequence is 18 residues long. The junction had 6 bases not matched to a gene; V was cut back by 4 bases and J by 0 bases. CDR3 bases: TGTGCCAGCTCACGAGACGGACAGGGGGTCTCTGGGGCCAACGTCCTGACTTTC. The encoded protein is CASSRDGQGVSGANVLTF.

As regards this clone: A junction end diverges from the germline sequence, so it may reflect a read error. The V and J genes are TRBV7-2 and TRBJ2-7, with a weak D call TRBD2 (6 bases). The CDR3 totals 15 residues. Germline CDR1 and CDR2: SGHTA and FQGNSA. The chain's CDR3 is CASSLGGSGTYGQYF. The CDR3 coding sequence is TGTGCCAGCAGCTTGGGCGGTAGCGGAACCTACGGGCAGTACTTC.

This chain uses TRBV5-1 with TRBJ2-3; D not resolved. V lost 0 bases, J lost 2 bases, and 13 bases lay in between. This CDR3 comprises 16 residues. In germline, CDR1 is SGHRS, CDR2 YFSETQ. Written as DNA, the CDR3 is TGCGCCAGCAGCTTGGATGCGACTGGAATCACAGATACGCAGTATTTT. Translated, it gives CASSLDATGITDTQYF.